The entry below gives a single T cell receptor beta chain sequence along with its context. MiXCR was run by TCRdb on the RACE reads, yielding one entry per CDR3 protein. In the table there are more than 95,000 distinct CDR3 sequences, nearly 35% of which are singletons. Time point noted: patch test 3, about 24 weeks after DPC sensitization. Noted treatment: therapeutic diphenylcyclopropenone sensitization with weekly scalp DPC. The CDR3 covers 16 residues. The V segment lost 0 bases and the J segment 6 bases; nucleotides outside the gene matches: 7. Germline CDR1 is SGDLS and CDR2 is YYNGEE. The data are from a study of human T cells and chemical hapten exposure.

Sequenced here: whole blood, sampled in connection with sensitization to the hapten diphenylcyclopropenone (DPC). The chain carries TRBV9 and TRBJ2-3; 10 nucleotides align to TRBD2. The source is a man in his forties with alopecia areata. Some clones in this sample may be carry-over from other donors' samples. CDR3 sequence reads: CASSVAPSGRSDTQYF. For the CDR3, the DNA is TGTGCCAGCAGCGTAGCTCCTAGCGGGAGATCGGATACGCAGTATTTT.